This T cell receptor (beta chain) stems from a study of post-analysis software for immune sequencing data. Turning to the study itself: Relapsing-remitting, secondary progressive and progressive-relapsing courses of multiple sclerosis were included.

This clonotype was found a few times. The antigen remains undetermined. The CDR3 loop spans 16 amino acids. CDR1 and CDR2 from the germline V gene are SQVTM and ANQGSEA. V lost 4 bases and J lost 0; bases outside the gene matches: 9. Study-level findings and limits: Those samples that were prepared in the same batch co-clustered strongly by F measure. Controls showed significantly higher normalized Chao1 diversity than did multiple sclerosis patients. Five or six TRBV segments were significantly more frequent in patients than in controls. TRBV5-6, TRBV5-1 and TRBV20-1 were among these segments.

Prepared libraries of TCR beta cDNA carried unique molecular identifiers. One entry per CDR3 protein results from TCRdb running MiXCR on the PCR reads. The sample consists of about 760,000 distinct CDR3 sequences, just under 30% of them appearing once. The chain joins TRBV29-1 to TRBJ2-3; 8 bases are a match to TRBD2. The sequence came from a girl between 10 and 17 years old with multiple sclerosis. Sequences were obtained from blood. For the CDR3, the DNA is TGCAGCGTTGTAGGTCGACTAGCGACAAGCACAGATACGCAGTATTTT. Translated, it gives CSVVGRLATSTDTQYF.